The clone carrying this T cell receptor beta chain was counted ten times or more. Antigen: not known. MiXCR, applied by TCRdb to the reads, yields one record per CDR3 protein. This sample carries about 600,000 distinct CDR3 sequences, 24% of them seen once, and the ten largest clones take 7.5% to 9%. This sample is part of a study of T cell repertoires in cytomegalovirus infection. Study outcomes and limitations: Using cumulative public TCR beta family frequency, the authors identified those who carried CMV together with the relevant HLA. Dominant in the ex vivo response were TCR beta clonotypes restricted by HLA-C and specific for CMV.

Germline values: CDR1 MNHNS, CDR2 SASEGT. This CDR3 spans 13 amino acids. V shed 8 bases and J shed 2 bases, with 13 bases lying between them. The clonotype originates from a human donor in good health (CMV status not recorded). Some clones in this sample may be carry-over from other donors' samples. The sample consisted of CD8+ T cells from PBMCs. The chain recombines TRBV6-1 with TRBJ2-7, with D perhaps matching TRBD1 or TRBD2 (6 bases each). CDR3 nucleotide sequence: TGTGCCAGCGGGGGCGGGACAACCTACGAGCAGTACTTC. Translation gives CASGGGTTYEQYF.